A single sample gave rise to the 32 T cell receptor beta chains below, sequenced in a study of blood T cells in healthy people across ages. A second PCR of roughly 7 to 11 cycles used a sample-barcoded 5' primer and a J-beta primer mix. TCRdb reanalysed the 5' RACE reads using MiXCR and keeps one entry per CDR3 protein. This table has roughly 1.7 million distinct CDR3 sequences, 30% to 40% appearing once. Sequenced sample: blood. The receptor set was obtained from a woman between 25 and 40 years old in good health.

The genes are TRBV28 and TRBJ2-6; D is ambiguous. The CDR3 runs to 13 residues. V dropped 6 bases and J dropped 4 bases, with 7 bases sitting between them. Germline V lookup: CDR1 MDHEN, CDR2 SYDVKM. The CDR3 spells CASRPAGANVLTF. The CDR3 DNA reads TGTGCCAGCAGGCCTGCCGGGGCCAACGTCCTGACTTTC. Full variable domain (rest looked up from reference TRBV28 and TRBJ2-6): DVKVTQSSRYLVKRTGEKVFLECVQDMDHENMFWYRQDPGLGLRLIYFSYDVKMKEKGDIPEGYSVSREKKERFSLILESASTNQTSMYLCASRPAGANVLTFGAGSRLTVL.

The chain employs TRBV28 and TRBJ1-2; no clear D gene. V was trimmed by 7 bases and J by 0 bases, leaving 12 bases between them. There are 14 residues in the CDR3. Germline CDR1 MDHEN, CDR2 SYDVKM. The CDR3 DNA reads TGTGCCAGCAACAGAGACGACACTAACTATGGCTACACCTTC. This sequence encodes CASNRDDTNYGYTF.

The V and J genes are TRBV20-1 and TRBJ2-1; possibly TRBD1 for D (7 bases). Trimming took 4 bases from V and 0 from J, leaving 19 bases between them. CDR3 length: 17 residues. Germline-derived CDR1 and CDR2 are DFQATT and SNEGSKA (reference sequence). Here the CDR3 DNA reads TGCAGTGCTAAGACAGGGTGGGCGGGAAGCTCCTACAATGAGCAGTTCTTC. Translated: CSAKTGWAGSSYNEQFF.

This clonotype was seen a few times. V usage is TRBV28 and J usage is TRBJ2-4, with D unclear. Germline V gives CDR1 MDHEN, CDR2 SYDVKM. V dropped 3 bases and J dropped 2 bases, with 11 bases sitting between them. The CDR3 is 15 amino acids. CDR3 DNA: TGTGCCAGCAGTTTGCCCGGTATCTCCAAAAACATTCAGTACTTC. This sequence encodes CASSLPGISKNIQYF.

The chain recombines TRBV9 with TRBJ2-5; D is possibly TRBD1 (5 bases). Between the trimmed V and J ends, which lost 3 bases and 7 bases, there was a span of 10 bases. Germline lookup yields CDR1 SGDLS and CDR2 YYNGEE. CDR3 length: 12 amino acids. The CDR3 loop reads CASSGGGPTQYF. The CDR3 DNA sequence: TGTGCCAGCAGCGGGGGCGGTCCGACCCAGTACTTC.

There are many counts of this clonotype. The chain combines TRBV20-1 with TRBJ1-5, with 7 nucleotides matching TRBD1. The CDR3 length is 12 residues. From germline, CDR1 is DFQATT and CDR2 SNEGSKA (reference sequence). The CDR3 here is CSAGTGNQPQHF. For the CDR3, the DNA is TGCAGCGCCGGGACAGGCAATCAGCCCCAGCATTTT.

About this clonotype: Just one base apart from a much larger clone, this may be a read error. This rearrangement joins TRBV27 to TRBJ2-1; no reliable D call. The J call may be wrong; the DNA end is better matched by TRBJ2-7. The CDR3 totals 12 residues. Germline CDR1 and CDR2: MNHEY and SMNVEV (reference sequence). Here the CDR3 reads CASSPAYNEQYF. CDR3 in DNA: TGTGCCAGCAGTCCAGCCTACAATGAGCAGTACTTC.

The chain combines TRBV9 with TRBJ2-1; no clear D gene. CDR1 and CDR2 (germline): SGDLS, YYNGEE. The CDR3 sequence is 16 residues long. The V end lost 0 bases, the J end lost 12 bases, and 22 bases lay between the germline ends. CDR3 amino acids: CASSVVRQPADPGQFF. In nucleotides, the CDR3 is TGTGCCAGCAGCGTAGTGCGTCAGCCCGCCGACCCTGGGCAGTTCTTC.

V usage is TRBV28 and J usage is TRBJ1-5; unclear D gene. The CDR3 has 14 amino acids. Trimming took 1 base from V and 11 from J, leaving 15 bases between them. From germline, CDR1 is MDHEN and CDR2 SYDVKM. DNA for the CDR3: TGTGCCAGCAGTTTATTCGGCGGGCGTAGTACCCAGCATTTT. This translates into CASSLFGGRSTQHF.

This clonotype was found a few times. The chain is built from TRBV7-8 and TRBJ1-4, with a tentative D call TRBD1 (5 bases). Germline V gives CDR1 SGHVS, CDR2 FQNEAQ. This CDR3 has 15 residues. V was clipped by 3 bases and J by 1 base, with 9 bases between them. The CDR3 spells CASSFQGGTNEKLFF. The CDR3 bases are TGTGCCAGCAGCTTCCAGGGAGGAACTAATGAAAAACTGTTTTTT.

In its sample, this clonotype was seen many times. This chain links TRBV4-1 with TRBJ2-5; TRBD2 matches 15 bases. The V segment lost 1 base and the J segment 0 bases; nucleotides outside the gene matches: 6. Germline assignment: CDR1 MGHRA and CDR2 YSYEKL. The CDR3 loop spans 19 amino acids. For the CDR3, the DNA is TGCGCCAGCAGCCAAGTGGCAGGACTAGCGGGAGGGAACCAAGAGACCCAGTACTTC. Translation gives CASSQVAGLAGGNQETQYF.

This rearrangement joins TRBV29-1 to TRBJ2-5; D possibly uses TRBD1 or TRBD2 (5 bases each). Germline values: CDR1 SQVTM, CDR2 ANQGSEA. Trimming pared 7 bases from V and 5 bases from J, leaving 14 bases between. The CDR3 has 12 residues. The CDR3 nucleotides read TGCAGCGCCCTGGCCGGGACCGAGACCCAGTACTTC. It yields the protein CSALAGTETQYF.

This clonotype has just one count. The chain employs TRBV20-1 and TRBJ1-5; no reliable D call. The germline gives CDR1 DFQATT, CDR2 SNEGSKA (reference sequence). Trimming removed 1 base at V and 11 bases at J, with 18 bases between. The CDR3 totals 14 residues. The CDR3 bases are TGCAGTGCTAGAGCTCGGTCAGGCCTTAGGACCCAGCATTTT. Amino acids: CSARARSGLRTQHF.

The V and J genes are TRBV7-6 and TRBJ2-1; 10 bases fit TRBD2. The germline V gene has CDR1 SGHVS and CDR2 FNYEAQ. This CDR3 region has 16 residues. After removal of 1 base from V and 10 bases from J, the junction contained 10 bases not matched to a gene. The chain's CDR3 is CASSLEAGGSSYEQFF. Written as DNA, the CDR3 is TGTGCCAGCAGCTTAGAAGCGGGAGGGTCCTCCTACGAGCAGTTCTTC.

This clonotype was counted at least ten times. The V gene is TRBV9, the J gene TRBJ1-2; D unresolved. Germline V gives CDR1 SGDLS, CDR2 YYNGEE. V dropped 4 bases and J dropped 3 bases, with 10 bases sitting between them. The CDR3 is made up of 13 amino acids. The CDR3 protein is CASSPREDYGYTF. The CDR3 nucleotides read TGTGCCAGCAGCCCCCGTGAGGACTATGGCTACACCTTC.

Concerning this clonotype itself: A single base separates this from a much larger clone, so it may be a read error. J is TRBJ2-5 and V is TRBV12-3 or TRBV12-4; D gene uncertain. The CDR3 is made up of 14 amino acids. Trimming shortened V by 4 bases and J by 11 bases, and 20 bases separated the two germline ends. CDR3 in amino acids: CASSSLLIPYVQYF. The CDR3 region has the DNA TGTGCCAGCAGTTCCTTGTTAATTCCCTACGTGCAGTACTTC.

In its sample, this clonotype was seen a few times. The chain joins TRBV21-1 to TRBJ2-5; the table's D gene call, TRBD1, was not cross checked with the DNA. TRBV21-1 is annotated as a pseudogene. This CDR3 contains 15 residues. The CDR3 spells CASSRTDRGGETQYF. The CDR3 DNA follows: TGTGCCAGCAGCAGAACGGACAGGGGCGGCGAGACCCAGTACTTC.

The V and J genes are TRBV18 and TRBJ2-3; TRBD2 agrees at 7 bases. Germline V lookup: CDR1 KGHSH, CDR2 LQKENI. This CDR3 region has 14 residues. V shed 3 bases, J shed 4 bases, and the junction held 4 bases outside the gene matches. The DNA for the CDR3 is TGTGCCAGCTCACCGAGCGGGGCCCCAGATACGCAGTATTTT. Translated: CASSPSGAPDTQYF. The entire variable domain, with the rest obtained from reference TRBV18 and TRBJ2-3, is as follows: NAGVMQNPRHLVRRRGQEARLRCSPMKGHSHVYWYRQLPEEGLKFMVYLQKENIIDESGMPKERFSAEFPKEGPSILRIQQVVRGDSAAYFCASSPSGAPDTQYFGPGTRLTVL.

The gene calls are TRBV20-1 and TRBJ2-1, with D possibly matching TRBD1 (6 bases). The CDR3 sequence is 13 residues long. CDR1 is DFQATT and CDR2 is SNEGSKA in the germline V gene (reference sequence). The V end lost 3 bases, the J end lost 9 bases, and 15 bases lay between the germline ends. The CDR3: CSASRQGKGEQFF. The DNA for the CDR3 is TGCAGTGCTAGTCGGCAGGGGAAGGGTGAGCAGTTCTTC.

V gene TRBV20-1 combines with J gene TRBJ2-3; D might be TRBD2 (6 bases). Trimming shortened V by 0 bases and J by 5 bases, and 9 bases separated the two germline ends. The V gene's germline CDR1 is DFQATT and CDR2 SNEGSKA (reference sequence). The CDR3 totals 13 residues. The CDR3 loop is CSARDRLVDTQYF. The DNA of the CDR3 is TGCAGTGCTAGAGACAGACTAGTAGATACGCAGTATTTT.

There are a few counts of this clonotype. The chain is built from TRBV4-1 and TRBJ2-2; 11 bases fit TRBD2. Germline-derived CDR1 and CDR2 are MGHRA and YSYEKL. The ends lost 3 bases at V and 0 bases at J; junction bases unmatched: 12. CDR3 length equals 20 residues. The CDR3 DNA sequence: TGCGCCAGCAGCCAGGGGTCTAGCGGGGGGCACTCATCGAACACCGGGGAGCTGTTTTTT. Residues: CASSQGSSGGHSSNTGELFF.

In this sample, this clonotype turned up a few times. This chain joins TRBV7-9 and TRBJ1-2; no definite D call. V was cut by 1 base and J by 3 bases, with 15 bases left in between. Germline lookup yields CDR1 SEHNR and CDR2 FQNEAQ (reference sequence). This CDR3 spans 16 amino acids. CDR3 in DNA: TGTGCCAGCAGCTTAGTACCTACCGAAATGGACTATGGCTACACCTTC. Amino acid sequence: CASSLVPTEMDYGYTF.

The CDR3, as DNA: TGTGCCAGCAGCTCTCTCGGGGGGACAGACCCCTACGAGCAGTACTTC. This encodes CASSSLGGTDPYEQYF. This sequence joins TRBV7-9 and TRBJ2-7; TRBD1 or TRBD2 may be the D gene (7 bases each). V was pared by 4 bases and J by 2 bases, with 18 bases between. The CDR3 consists of 16 residues. Per germline, CDR1 SEHNR and CDR2 FQNEAQ (reference sequence).

The J gene is TRBJ2-4, the V gene TRBV2; tentatively, D is TRBD1 (5 bases). The CDR3 spans 13 residues. The germline gives CDR1 SNHLY, CDR2 FYNNEI. V was cut by 8 bases and J by 13 bases, with 21 bases left in between. CDR3 DNA: TGTGCCAGCGCCCCCCAGGGTGTGGATGAGCAGTACTTC. Translation gives CASAPQGVDEQYF.

The rearrangement joins TRBV27 to TRBJ2-6, with TRBD1 matching over 10 bases. The CDR3 has 18 residues. Germline V gene data show CDR1 as MNHEY and CDR2 as SMNVEV (reference sequence). The J segment lost 1 base and the V segment lost 5 bases, leaving 8 bases of the junction unmatched. CDR3 DNA: TGTGCCAGCAGTCGCCGGGACAGGGGAGGATCTGGGGCCAACGTCCTGACTTTC. Amino acid sequence: CASSRRDRGGSGANVLTF.

The CDR3 bases are TGCAGTGCTAGAGATTCAGTAGGGGGCCCTAAATCCCTCCACTTT. It translates to CSARDSVGGPKSLHF. This chain joins TRBV20-1 and TRBJ1-6; 7 nucleotides agree with TRBD1. The V and J ends lost 0 bases and 14 bases, in that order; junction bases with no gene match: 13. CDR1 is DFQATT, CDR2 SNEGSKA, per germline (reference sequence). CDR3 length: 15 amino acids.

This clonotype was recorded a few times. This chain links TRBV5-6 with TRBJ2-5; 9 bases are a match to TRBD1. This CDR3 spans 14 amino acids. Germline V gives CDR1 SGHDT, CDR2 YYEEEE. With V trimmed by 7 bases and J by 6 bases, 10 bases remained unmatched. The CDR3 nucleotides are TGTGCCAGCGGCCCCGGACAGGGGAGACAGACCCAGTACTTC. Protein product: CASGPGQGRQTQYF.

On this clonotype: A read error may explain this, as a much larger clone is one base away. The gene calls are TRBV4-1 and TRBJ1-2; 9 bases agree with TRBD1. The V and J ends lost 4 bases and 6 bases, in that order; junction bases with no gene match: 6. CDR3 size: 14 residues. CDR1 is MGHRA, CDR2 YSYEKL, per germline. This CDR3 is CASSRIGTGNGYTF. The DNA for the CDR3 is TGCGCCAGCAGCCGGATAGGGACAGGGAATGGCTACACCTTC.

V gene TRBV6-5 combines with J gene TRBJ1-2, with D unclear. This CDR3 is 15 amino acids long. Germline lookup yields CDR1 MNHEY and CDR2 SVGAGI. The V end was cut by 4 bases, the J end by 7 bases, with 19 bases between. CDR3 in amino acids: CASSSTTTVAAGYTF. DNA for the CDR3: TGTGCCAGCAGTTCCACCACCACAGTTGCAGCTGGCTACACCTTC.

CDR3 nucleotides: TGTGCCAGCAGTGAACCGGGACAGGGGCGTTCACCCCTCCACTTT. Amino acids: CASSEPGQGRSPLHF. The chain uses TRBV6-1 and TRBJ1-6, with 10 bases identical to TRBD1. Germline-derived CDR1 and CDR2 are MNHNS and SASEGT. The CDR3 is made up of 15 amino acids. Trimming cost V 2 bases and J 9 bases; bases outside gene matches: 4.

This clonotype appeared a few times. The chain is built from TRBV7-9 and TRBJ2-7, with 13 bases matching TRBD2. With V trimmed by 5 bases and J by 9 bases, 10 bases remained unmatched. This CDR3 has 15 amino acids. From germline, CDR1 is SEHNR and CDR2 FQNEAQ (reference sequence). In DNA, the CDR3 is TGTGCCAGCAGCAAAACTAGCGGGGGGGCCCCGACGCAGTACTTC. It translates to CASSKTSGGAPTQYF.

This clonotype was seen only a few times. The J gene is TRBJ2-5, the V gene TRBV5-6, with D possibly TRBD2 on 7 matching bases. The germline V gene encodes CDR1 SGHDT and CDR2 YYEEEE. CDR3 size: 14 residues. Trimming took off 3 bases at V and 5 bases at J, with 14 bases between the two ends. The CDR3 loop is CASSSGGDLETQYF. DNA for the CDR3: TGTGCCAGCAGCTCGGGGGGCGACCTGGAGACCCAGTACTTC.